The T cell receptor beta chain described here comes from a study of blood T cell repertoires in COVID-19. Turning to the study itself: The origin of the acute and convalescent COVID-19 samples was the United States, Italy and Spain.

The repertoire was sequenced with immunoSEQ multiplex PCR; TCRdb's copy has only in-frame clones and lacks some. The repertoire holds 200,000 to 300,000 clones, with approximately 91% as singletons. The germline V gene has CDR1 ENHRY and CDR2 SYGVKD. V lost 6 bases to trimming and J lost 6 bases, with 14 bases between them. The CDR3 runs 14 residues. The sample comprised peripheral blood. The TCR originated in a man aged 25 to 40 with COVID-19, enrolled during active disease. This chain uses TRBV10-3 with TRBJ1-4; perhaps TRBD1 as D (6 bases). The CDR3 loop is CAIRRGGADEKLFF. Written as DNA, the CDR3 is TGTGCCATCAGGAGGGGGGGCGCGGATGAAAAACTGTTTTTT.